The clone carrying this T cell receptor beta chain was found once. Relative to the germline gene, one junction end is altered; a read error may explain this. Treg sorting used a CD4+CD25+CD127-/low gate. After constant-region reverse-primer amplification, full-length variable regions underwent semi-nested PCR with Nested Universal Primer A. TCRdb re-derived calls from the 5' RACE reads in MiXCR, one entry per CDR3 protein. The data contain around 34,000 distinct CDR3 sequences, 27% of them singletons. The CDR3 runs 12 residues. Looked up from germline, CDR1 is SGHNT and CDR2 is YENEEA. This sequence was found in a female donor with breast cancer. The sample taken for sequencing was tumor-infiltrating Tregs sorted from the breast tumor. The V gene is TRBV11-3, the J gene TRBJ2-2; no clear D. In nucleotides, the CDR3 is TGTGCCAACAGCTTAGGGACCGGGGAGCTGTTTTTT. Protein sequence: CANSLGTGELFF.